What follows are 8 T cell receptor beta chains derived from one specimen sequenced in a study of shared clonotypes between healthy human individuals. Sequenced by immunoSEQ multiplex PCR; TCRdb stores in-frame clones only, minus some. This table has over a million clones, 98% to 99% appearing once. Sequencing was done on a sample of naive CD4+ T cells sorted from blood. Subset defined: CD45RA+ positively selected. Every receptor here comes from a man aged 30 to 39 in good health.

The CDR3 here is CASSSAGAGENIQYF. Written as DNA, the CDR3 is TGTGCCAGCAGCTCCGCGGGGGCAGGGGAAAACATTCAGTACTTC. The genes are TRBV7-2 and TRBJ2-4, with a possible D match to TRBD2 (7 bases). Germline V gives CDR1 SGHTA, CDR2 FQGNSA. Trimming removed 4 bases from V and 5 bases from J, with 15 bases in between. The CDR3 contains 15 residues.

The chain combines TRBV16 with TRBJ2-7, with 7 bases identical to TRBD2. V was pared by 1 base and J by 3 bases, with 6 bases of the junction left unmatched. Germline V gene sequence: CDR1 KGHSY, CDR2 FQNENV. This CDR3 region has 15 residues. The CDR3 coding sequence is TGTGCCAGCAGCCAATTGGAGGGAGGGCACTACGAGCAGTACTTC. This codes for CASSQLEGGHYEQYF.

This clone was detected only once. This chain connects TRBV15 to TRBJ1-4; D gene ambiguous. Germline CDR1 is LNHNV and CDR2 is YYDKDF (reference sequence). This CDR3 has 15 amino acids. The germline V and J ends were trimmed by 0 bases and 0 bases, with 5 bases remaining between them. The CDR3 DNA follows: TGTGCCACCAGCAGAGATGGTTCAACTAATGAAAAACTGTTTTTT. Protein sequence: CATSRDGSTNEKLFF.

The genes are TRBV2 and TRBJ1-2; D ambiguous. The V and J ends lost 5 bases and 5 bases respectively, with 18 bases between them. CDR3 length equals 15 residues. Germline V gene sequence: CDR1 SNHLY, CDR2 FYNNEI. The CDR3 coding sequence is TGTGCCAGCAGTCCCTCTCCTACATACGGGTATGGCTACACCTTC. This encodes CASSPSPTYGYGYTF.

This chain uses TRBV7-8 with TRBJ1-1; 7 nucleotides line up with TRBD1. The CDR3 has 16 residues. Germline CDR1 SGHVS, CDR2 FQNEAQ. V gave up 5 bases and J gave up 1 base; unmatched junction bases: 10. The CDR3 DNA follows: TGTGCCAGCAGCAGACCGGGACAGCACCCGAACACTGAAGCTTTCTTT. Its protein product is CASSRPGQHPNTEAFF. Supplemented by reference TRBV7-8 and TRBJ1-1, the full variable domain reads GAGVSQSPRYKVAKRGQDVALRCDPISGHVSLFWYQQALGQGPEFLTYFQNEAQLDKSGLPSDRFFAERPEGSVSTLKIQRTQQEDSAVYLCASSRPGQHPNTEAFFGQGTRLTVV.

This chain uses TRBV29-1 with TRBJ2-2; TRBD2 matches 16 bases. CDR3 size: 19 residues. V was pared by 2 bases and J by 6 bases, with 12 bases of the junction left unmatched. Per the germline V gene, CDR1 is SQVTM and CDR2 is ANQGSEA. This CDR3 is CSVETGGTSGRAKAGELFF. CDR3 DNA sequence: TGCAGCGTTGAAACCGGAGGGACTAGCGGGAGGGCCAAAGCCGGGGAGCTGTTTTTT.

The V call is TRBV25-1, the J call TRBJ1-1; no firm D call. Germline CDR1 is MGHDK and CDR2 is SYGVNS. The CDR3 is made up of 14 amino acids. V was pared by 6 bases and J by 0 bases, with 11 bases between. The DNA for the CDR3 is TGTGCCAGCAGGAAGGACGGCTTGAACACTGAAGCTTTCTTT. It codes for CASRKDGLNTEAFF.

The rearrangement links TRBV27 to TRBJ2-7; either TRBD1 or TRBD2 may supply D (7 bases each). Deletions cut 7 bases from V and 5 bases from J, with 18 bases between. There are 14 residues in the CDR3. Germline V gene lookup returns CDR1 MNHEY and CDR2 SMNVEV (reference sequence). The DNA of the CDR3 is TGTGCCAGCAAACTTATGGCAGGGGGGGACGAGCAGTACTTC. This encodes CASKLMAGGDEQYF.